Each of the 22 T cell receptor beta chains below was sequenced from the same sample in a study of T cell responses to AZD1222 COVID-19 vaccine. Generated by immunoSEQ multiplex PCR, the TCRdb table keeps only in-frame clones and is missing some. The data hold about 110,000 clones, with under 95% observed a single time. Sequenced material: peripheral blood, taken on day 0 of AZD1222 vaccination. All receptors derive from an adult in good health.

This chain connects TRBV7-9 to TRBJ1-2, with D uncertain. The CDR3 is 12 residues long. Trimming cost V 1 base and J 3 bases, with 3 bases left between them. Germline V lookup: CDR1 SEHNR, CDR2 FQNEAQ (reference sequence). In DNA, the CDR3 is TGTGCCAGCAGCTTAGGCCACTATGGCTACACCTTC. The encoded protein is CASSLGHYGYTF.

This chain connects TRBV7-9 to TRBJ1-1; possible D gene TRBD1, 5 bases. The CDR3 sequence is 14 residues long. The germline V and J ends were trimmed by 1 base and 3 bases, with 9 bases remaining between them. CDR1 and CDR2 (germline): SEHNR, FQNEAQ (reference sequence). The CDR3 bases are TGTGCCAGCAGCTTAGAGTTGGGGGACACTGAAGCTTTCTTT. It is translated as CASSLELGDTEAFF.

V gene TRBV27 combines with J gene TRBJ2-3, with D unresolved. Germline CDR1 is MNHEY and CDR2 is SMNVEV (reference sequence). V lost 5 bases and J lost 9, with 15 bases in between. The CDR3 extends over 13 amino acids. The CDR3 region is CASSPPTGGTQYF. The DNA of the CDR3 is TGTGCCAGCAGTCCCCCCACTGGTGGCACGCAGTATTTT.

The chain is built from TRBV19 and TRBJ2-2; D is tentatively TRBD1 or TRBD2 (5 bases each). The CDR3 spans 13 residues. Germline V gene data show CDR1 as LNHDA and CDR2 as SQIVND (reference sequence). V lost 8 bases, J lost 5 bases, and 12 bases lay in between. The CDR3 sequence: CASEGLGTGELFF. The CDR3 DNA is TGTGCCAGTGAGGGGCTGGGGACCGGGGAGCTGTTTTTT.

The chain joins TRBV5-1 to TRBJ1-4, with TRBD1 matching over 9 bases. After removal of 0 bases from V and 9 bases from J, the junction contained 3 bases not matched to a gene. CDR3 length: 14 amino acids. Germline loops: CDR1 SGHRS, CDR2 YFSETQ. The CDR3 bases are TGCGCCAGCAGCTTGGGGACAGGGGAAAAAAAACTGTTTTTT. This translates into CASSLGTGEKKLFF.

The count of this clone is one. The CDR3 DNA sequence: TGTGCCAGCAGCTTGGTCGGGACAGGAGCCTACGAGCAGTACTTC. Residues: CASSLVGTGAYEQYF. The chain recombines TRBV5-8 with TRBJ2-7; 8 bases are a match to TRBD1. The V segment lost 0 bases and the J segment 2 bases; nucleotides outside the gene matches: 4. Germline-derived CDR1 and CDR2 are SGHTS and YDEGEE. The CDR3 covers 15 residues.

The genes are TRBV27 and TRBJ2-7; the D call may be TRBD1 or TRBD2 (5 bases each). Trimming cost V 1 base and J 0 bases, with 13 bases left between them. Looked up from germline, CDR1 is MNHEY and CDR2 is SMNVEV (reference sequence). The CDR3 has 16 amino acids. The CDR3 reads CASSLFRGDPSYEQYF. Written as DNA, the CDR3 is TGTGCCAGCAGTTTATTTAGAGGGGATCCCTCCTACGAGCAGTACTTC.

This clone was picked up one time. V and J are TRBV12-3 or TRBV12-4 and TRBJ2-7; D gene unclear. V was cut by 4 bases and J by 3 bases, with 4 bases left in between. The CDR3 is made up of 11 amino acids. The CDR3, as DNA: TGTGCCAGCAGTTCCTACTACGAGCAGTACTTC. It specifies CASSSYYEQYF.

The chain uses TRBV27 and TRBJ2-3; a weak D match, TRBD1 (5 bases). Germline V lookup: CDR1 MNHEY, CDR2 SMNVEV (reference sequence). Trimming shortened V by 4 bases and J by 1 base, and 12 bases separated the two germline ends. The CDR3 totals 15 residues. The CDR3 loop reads CASSWPGKGTDTQYF. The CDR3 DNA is TGTGCCAGCAGTTGGCCAGGGAAAGGCACAGATACGCAGTATTTT.

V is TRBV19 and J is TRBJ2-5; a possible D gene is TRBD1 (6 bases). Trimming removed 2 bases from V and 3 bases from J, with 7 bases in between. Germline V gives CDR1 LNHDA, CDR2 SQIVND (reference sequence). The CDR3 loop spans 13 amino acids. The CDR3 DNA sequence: TGTGCCAGTAGTATATACAGGGAAGAGACCCAGTACTTC. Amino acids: CASSIYREETQYF. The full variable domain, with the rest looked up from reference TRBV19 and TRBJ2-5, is DGGITQSPKYLFRKEGQNVTLSCEQNLNHDAMYWYRQDPGQGLRLIYYSQIVNDFQKGDIAEGYSVSREKKESFPLTVTSAQKNPTAFYLCASSIYREETQYFGPGTRLLVL.

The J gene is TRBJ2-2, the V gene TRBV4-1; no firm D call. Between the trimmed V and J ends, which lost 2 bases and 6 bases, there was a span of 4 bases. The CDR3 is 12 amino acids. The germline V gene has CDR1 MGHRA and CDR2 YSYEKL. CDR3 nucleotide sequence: TGCGCCAGCAGCCAACGGGCCGGGGAGCTGTTTTTT. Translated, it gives CASSQRAGELFF.

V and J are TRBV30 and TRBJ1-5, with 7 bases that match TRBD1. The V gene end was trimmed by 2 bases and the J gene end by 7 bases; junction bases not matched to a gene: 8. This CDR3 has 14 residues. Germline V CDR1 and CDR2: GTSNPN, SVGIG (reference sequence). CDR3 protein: CAWSQTGIRQPQHF. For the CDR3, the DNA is TGTGCCTGGAGTCAGACAGGGATTAGGCAGCCCCAGCATTTT.

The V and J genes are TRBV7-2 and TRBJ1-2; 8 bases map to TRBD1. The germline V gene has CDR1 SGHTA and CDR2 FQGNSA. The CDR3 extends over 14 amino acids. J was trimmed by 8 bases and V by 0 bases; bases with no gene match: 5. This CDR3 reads CASSLAQGAGGYTF. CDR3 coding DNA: TGTGCCAGCAGCTTAGCGCAGGGGGCGGGCGGCTACACCTTC.

The CDR3 region is CASSLDPGPVEQFF. CDR3 in DNA: TGTGCCAGCAGCTTAGATCCAGGACCAGTTGAGCAGTTCTTC. The chain employs TRBV7-2 and TRBJ2-1, with D unresolved. The V end lost 1 base, the J end lost 9 bases, and 13 bases lay between the germline ends. The CDR3 sequence is 14 residues long. In germline, CDR1 is SGHTA, CDR2 FQGNSA.

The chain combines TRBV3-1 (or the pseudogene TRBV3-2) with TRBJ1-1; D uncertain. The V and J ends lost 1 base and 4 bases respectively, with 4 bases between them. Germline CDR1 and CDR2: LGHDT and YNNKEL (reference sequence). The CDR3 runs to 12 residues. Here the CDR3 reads CASSQVATEAFF. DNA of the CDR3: TGTGCCAGCAGCCAAGTTGCCACTGAAGCTTTCTTT.

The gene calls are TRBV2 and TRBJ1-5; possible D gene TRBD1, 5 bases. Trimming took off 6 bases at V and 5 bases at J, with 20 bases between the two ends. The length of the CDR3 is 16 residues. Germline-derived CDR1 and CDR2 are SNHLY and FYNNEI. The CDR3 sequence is CASSQMGVLSDQPQHF. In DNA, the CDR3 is TGTGCCAGCAGCCAAATGGGGGTGCTGAGCGATCAGCCCCAGCATTTT.

CDR3 in amino acids: CASSDGLRGKETQYF. The DNA of the CDR3 is TGTGCCAGCAGTGATGGCTTACGGGGGAAAGAGACCCAGTACTTC. The rearrangement joins TRBV6-2 or TRBV6-3 to TRBJ2-5; tentatively, D is TRBD2 (6 bases). Trimming left V 5 bases short and J 3 bases short, with 16 bases between. Germline V gene data show CDR1 as MNHEY and CDR2 as SVGEGT. The CDR3 is made up of 15 amino acids.

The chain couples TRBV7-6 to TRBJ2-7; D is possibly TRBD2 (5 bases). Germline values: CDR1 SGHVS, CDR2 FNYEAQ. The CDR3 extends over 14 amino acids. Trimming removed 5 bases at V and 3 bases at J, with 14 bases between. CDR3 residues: CASSPRAGGYEQYF. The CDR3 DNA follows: TGTGCCAGCAGCCCCCGGGCGGGTGGCTACGAGCAGTACTTC.

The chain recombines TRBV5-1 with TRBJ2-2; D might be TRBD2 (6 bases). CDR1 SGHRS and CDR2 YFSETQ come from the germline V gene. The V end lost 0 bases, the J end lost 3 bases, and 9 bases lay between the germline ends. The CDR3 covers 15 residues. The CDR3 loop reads CASSLEGLHTGELFF. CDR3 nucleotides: TGCGCCAGCAGCTTGGAAGGACTACACACCGGGGAGCTGTTTTTT.

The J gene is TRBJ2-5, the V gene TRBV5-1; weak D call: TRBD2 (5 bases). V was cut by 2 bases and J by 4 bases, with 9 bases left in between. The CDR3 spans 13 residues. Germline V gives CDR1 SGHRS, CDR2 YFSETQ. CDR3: CASSFRGGETQYF. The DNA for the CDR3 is TGCGCCAGCAGCTTCCGGGGTGGAGAGACCCAGTACTTC.

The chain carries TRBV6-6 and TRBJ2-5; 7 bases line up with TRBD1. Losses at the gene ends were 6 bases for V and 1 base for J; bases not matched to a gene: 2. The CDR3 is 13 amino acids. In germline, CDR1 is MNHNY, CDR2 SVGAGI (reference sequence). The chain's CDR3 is CASRNRGQETQYF. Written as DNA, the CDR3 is TGTGCCAGCAGGAACAGGGGCCAAGAGACCCAGTACTTC.

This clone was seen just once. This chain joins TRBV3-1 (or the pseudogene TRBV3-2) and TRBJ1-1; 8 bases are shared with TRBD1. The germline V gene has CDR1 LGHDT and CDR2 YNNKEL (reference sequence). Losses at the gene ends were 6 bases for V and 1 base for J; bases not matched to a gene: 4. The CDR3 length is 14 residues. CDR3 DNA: TGTGCCAGCAGACGAGGACAGGGGAACACTGAAGCTTTCTTT. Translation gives CASRRGQGNTEAFF.